What follows are 25 T cell receptor beta chains derived from one specimen sequenced in a study of cytomegalovirus exposure and HLA in healthy donors. The PCR employed 60 Vbeta primers together with 13 Jbeta primers. The assay was immunoSEQ multiplex PCR, and TCRdb's table has in-frame clones only and misses some. This repertoire shows fewer than 200,000 clones, 75% to 80% found once; its top ten account for around an eighth. What was sequenced was PBMCs. These receptors originate from a woman aged 25 to 39 in good health and CMV-seropositive.

The chain is built from TRBV2 and TRBJ2-1, with 16 bases fitting TRBD2. Germline lookup yields CDR1 SNHLY and CDR2 FYNNEI. The CDR3 consists of 14 residues. Trimming at V came to 7 bases and at J to 9 bases, leaving 3 bases not matched to a gene. The CDR3 region has the DNA TGTGCCAGCATGGGACTAGCGGGAGGGAGTGAGCAGTTCTTC. Translating it yields CASMGLAGGSEQFF.

The chain couples TRBV2 to TRBJ2-7, with D perhaps TRBD1 (6 bases). This CDR3 is built from 13 residues. CDR1 and CDR2 from the germline V gene are SNHLY and FYNNEI. The ends were cut back, 4 bases at V and 5 bases at J, with 12 bases in the middle. CDR3 nucleotides: TGTGCCAGCAGTGTTGACAGGTACAACGAGCAGTACTTC. It is translated as CASSVDRYNEQYF.

This sequence joins TRBV6-6 and TRBJ1-4, with a tentative D call TRBD1 (5 bases). Germline V gene lookup returns CDR1 MNHNY and CDR2 SVGAGI (reference sequence). V was trimmed by 0 bases and J by 5 bases, leaving 13 bases between them. The CDR3 has 16 residues. CDR3 region: CASSYSEGVKNEKLFF. In nucleotides, the CDR3 is TGTGCCAGCAGTTACTCGGAAGGGGTTAAGAATGAAAAACTGTTTTTT.

The CDR3 spells CASSLRQGNYGYTF. The CDR3 region has the DNA TGCGCCAGCAGCTTGCGACAGGGGAACTATGGCTACACCTTC. The chain uses TRBV5-1 and TRBJ1-2; TRBD1 matches at 8 bases. The CDR3 is made up of 14 amino acids. Trimming cost V 1 base and J 2 bases; bases outside gene matches: 1. Germline assignment: CDR1 SGHRS and CDR2 YFSETQ.

The genes are TRBV10-3 and TRBJ1-2, with TRBD1 as a possible D gene (5 bases). V was shortened by 0 bases and J by 3 bases, with 8 bases between the two germline ends. Germline V gives CDR1 ENHRY, CDR2 SYGVKD. CDR3 length equals 14 residues. The CDR3: CAISESSRDYGYTF. CDR3 bases: TGTGCCATCAGTGAGTCGAGCAGGGACTATGGCTACACCTTC.

This clone was recorded only once. The chain employs TRBV5-1 and TRBJ1-1; 7 bases are a match to TRBD1. V shed 0 bases and J 4 bases; nucleotides not matched to a gene: 3. CDR1 is SGHRS and CDR2 is YFSETQ in the germline V gene. The CDR3 extends over 14 amino acids. The CDR3 sequence is CASSLATGITEAFF. The CDR3 region has the DNA TGCGCCAGCAGCTTGGCGACAGGGATCACTGAAGCTTTCTTT.

CDR3 sequence: CASSPDYGDSDQPQHF. The CDR3 DNA reads TGTGCCAGCAGTCCTGATTATGGGGACAGCGATCAGCCCCAGCATTTT. The chain joins TRBV28 to TRBJ1-5, with 7 bases matching TRBD1. V lost 5 bases, J lost 5 bases, and 12 bases stayed unmatched. Germline V lookup: CDR1 MDHEN, CDR2 SYDVKM. The CDR3 spans 16 residues.

The chain combines TRBV28 with TRBJ2-7; 7 nucleotides agree with TRBD1. The trim removed 2 bases at V and 4 bases at J, leaving 5 bases unmatched. Germline CDR1 MDHEN, CDR2 SYDVKM. This CDR3 comprises 14 residues. The DNA of the CDR3 is TGTGCCAGCAGTTTAGCCAGGGGGATTTACGAGCAGTACTTC. It translates to CASSLARGIYEQYF.

This clone was detected only a few times. The chain has TRBV29-1 and TRBJ1-5, with a possible D match to TRBD1 (5 bases). The CDR3 is made up of 13 amino acids. Trimming removed 2 bases from V and 7 bases from J, with 12 bases in between. Germline-derived CDR1 and CDR2 are SQVTM and ANQGSEA. The CDR3 DNA is TGCAGCGTTGAACACTGGGGGAGGCAGCCCCAGCATTTT. Protein: CSVEHWGRQPQHF.

The chain carries TRBV7-2 and TRBJ2-2, with 7 bases lining up with TRBD2. The germline V gene encodes CDR1 SGHTA and CDR2 FQGNSA. The V and J ends lost 5 bases and 5 bases, in that order; junction bases with no gene match: 8. The CDR3 totals 15 residues. This CDR3 is CASSIDSGLTGELFF. In DNA, the CDR3 is TGTGCCAGCAGCATCGATAGCGGGTTGACCGGGGAGCTGTTTTTT.

The chain is built from TRBV28 and TRBJ2-7; TRBD1 matches 8 bases. The trim removed 3 bases at V and 2 bases at J, leaving 6 bases unmatched. Germline V lookup: CDR1 MDHEN, CDR2 SYDVKM. The length of the CDR3 is 15 residues. This chain's CDR3 is CASSFGDRSPYEQYF. CDR3 bases: TGTGCCAGCAGTTTCGGGGACAGGAGCCCCTACGAGCAGTACTTC.

The gene calls are TRBV7-2 and TRBJ2-5, with 7 bases identical to TRBD1. Per the germline V gene, CDR1 is SGHTA and CDR2 is FQGNSA. This CDR3 comprises 15 residues. The ends lost 5 bases at V and 2 bases at J; junction bases unmatched: 8. The CDR3 sequence is CASSLLTGWQETQYF. The CDR3 DNA is TGTGCCAGCAGCCTCCTGACAGGGTGGCAAGAGACCCAGTACTTC.

The sample holds a few counts of this clone. The CDR3 loop reads CASSFRGSSYNEQFF. The CDR3 nucleotides read TGTGCCAGCAGCTTTAGGGGGAGCTCCTACAATGAGCAGTTCTTC. The J gene is TRBJ2-1, the V gene TRBV5-6, with D perhaps matching TRBD1 (6 bases). This CDR3 contains 15 residues. Per germline, CDR1 SGHDT and CDR2 YYEEEE. Between the trimmed V and J ends, which lost 2 bases and 0 bases, there was a span of 9 bases.

The V call is TRBV10-3, the J call TRBJ1-5, with D possibly being TRBD1 (5 bases). The CDR3 runs to 12 residues. Germline lookup yields CDR1 ENHRY and CDR2 SYGVKD. Trimming took 11 bases from V and 3 from J, leaving 11 bases between them. The CDR3 reads CAAGGSNQPQHF. The DNA for the CDR3 is TGTGCCGCGGGGGGGTCCAATCAGCCCCAGCATTTT.

In this sample, this clone turned up once. The chain employs TRBV28 and TRBJ2-7, with D tentatively TRBD1 (5 bases). The CDR3 is made up of 14 amino acids. CDR1 is MDHEN and CDR2 is SYDVKM in the germline V gene. V lost 3 bases and J 0 bases, leaving 9 bases between the germline ends. Written as DNA, the CDR3 is TGTGCCAGCAGTTTGACAGTTAACTCCTACGAGCAGTACTTC. Translated, it gives CASSLTVNSYEQYF.

This rearrangement joins TRBV29-1 to TRBJ2-3, with 10 bases matching TRBD2. Germline CDR1 is SQVTM and CDR2 is ANQGSEA. V shed 4 bases, J shed 2 bases, and the junction held 3 bases outside the gene matches. The CDR3 consists of 14 residues. The CDR3 DNA reads TGCAGCGTTGTAGCGGGGGGCCCCACAGATACGCAGTATTTT. The encoded protein is CSVVAGGPTDTQYF.

This clone has more than one count but fewer than ten. The chain carries TRBV28 and TRBJ1-3; tentatively, D is TRBD1 (5 bases). V was clipped by 5 bases and J by 0 bases, with 11 bases between them. Germline V lookup: CDR1 MDHEN, CDR2 SYDVKM. CDR3 length: 15 amino acids. CDR3: CASSPGFPSGNTIYF. The CDR3 DNA follows: TGTGCCAGCAGTCCAGGGTTTCCCTCTGGAAACACCATATATTTT. The whole variable domain, remainder taken from reference TRBV28 and TRBJ1-3, is DVKVTQSSRYLVKRTGEKVFLECVQDMDHENMFWYRQDPGLGLRLIYFSYDVKMKEKGDIPEGYSVSREKKERFSLILESASTNQTSMYLCASSPGFPSGNTIYFGEGSWLTVV.

The rearrangement links TRBV6-6 to TRBJ2-7, with TRBD2 as a possible D gene (5 bases). The CDR3 loop spans 11 amino acids. The germline CDR1 and CDR2 sequences are MNHNY and SVGAGI (reference sequence). Trimming removed 8 bases at V and 7 bases at J, with 12 bases between. CDR3 region: CASGLSREQYF. The DNA of the CDR3 is TGTGCCAGCGGACTGTCGAGAGAGCAGTACTTC.

The chain combines TRBV30 with TRBJ1-6, with 10 bases fitting TRBD1. The V and J ends lost 1 base and 9 bases, in that order; junction bases with no gene match: 12. The CDR3 has 17 amino acids. Looked up from germline, CDR1 is GTSNPN and CDR2 is SVGIG (reference sequence). The CDR3 DNA follows: TGTGCCTGGAGTGGCTGGACAGGGGGGGTATCTAGTTCACCCCTCCACTTT. Its protein is CAWSGWTGGVSSSPLHF.

The chain recombines TRBV11-1 with TRBJ1-6, with TRBD1 matching over 9 bases. The junction had 5 bases not matched to a gene; V was cut back by 5 bases and J by 9 bases. Germline V gene lookup returns CDR1 SGHAT and CDR2 FQDESV (reference sequence). The length of the CDR3 is 14 residues. DNA of the CDR3: TGTGCCAGCAGCCTAACAGGGGGCATTTCACCCCTCCACTTT. Residues: CASSLTGGISPLHF.

This clone has just one count. The chain combines TRBV10-3 with TRBJ2-5, with D unresolved. The J call may be incorrect, as the DNA end agrees better with TRBJ2-7. Germline V CDR1 and CDR2: ENHRY, SYGVKD. The CDR3 runs to 14 residues. The CDR3 coding sequence is TGTGCCATCAGATCACTGGGCCCATCCTACGAGCAGTACTTC. Its protein is CAIRSLGPSYEQYF.

This clone has only one observation. The gene calls are TRBV5-1 and TRBJ2-1; 10 bases are shared with TRBD2. This CDR3 region has 19 residues. V gave up 0 bases and J gave up 8 bases; unmatched junction bases: 17. Per the germline V gene, CDR1 is SGHRS and CDR2 is YFSETQ. The CDR3 coding sequence is TGCGCCAGCAGCTTGGCCGATGCTAGCGGGAGCTTCGGGGGCTATGAGCAGTTCTTC. This codes for CASSLADASGSFGGYEQFF.

A few counts support this clone. V is TRBV19 and J is TRBJ1-5; 8 positions match TRBD1. With V trimmed by 3 bases and J by 7 bases, 5 bases remained unmatched. The CDR3 spans 14 residues. Germline V lookup: CDR1 LNHDA, CDR2 SQIVND (reference sequence). CDR3 region: CASSIDRGGQPQHF. The CDR3 region has the DNA TGTGCCAGTAGTATCGACAGGGGTGGACAGCCCCAGCATTTT.

The rearrangement joins TRBV2 to TRBJ2-2; 11 bases align to TRBD2. Losses at the gene ends were 6 bases for V and 5 bases for J; bases not matched to a gene: 5. This CDR3 region has 15 residues. Germline V lookup: CDR1 SNHLY, CDR2 FYNNEI. CDR3 sequence reads: CASSGTSGFTGELFF. The CDR3 DNA follows: TGTGCCAGCAGCGGGACTAGCGGTTTTACCGGGGAGCTGTTTTTT.

The chain recombines TRBV25-1 with TRBJ2-3; no firm D call. From germline, CDR1 is MGHDK and CDR2 SYGVNS. The germline V and J ends were trimmed by 4 bases and 2 bases, with 13 bases remaining between them. The CDR3 spans 15 residues. CDR3 residues: CASSALLGATDTQYF. For the CDR3, the DNA is TGTGCCAGCAGTGCCCTTCTAGGAGCCACAGATACGCAGTATTTT.